This T cell receptor (beta chain) was recovered during a study of human T cells and chemical hapten exposure. The study, taken as a whole, reports: The number of TCRs over 1 in 1000 frequency stayed unchanged after DPC.

Notes on this clonotype: Its antigen is unknown.

In TCRdb, the RACE reads were re-called with MiXCR into one record per CDR3 protein. This table has 100,000 to 120,000 distinct CDR3 sequences, less than 45% appearing once. Time point described: patch test 3, about 24 weeks after DPC sensitization. The treatment was: therapeutic diphenylcyclopropenone sensitization with weekly scalp DPC. CDR1 is MDHEN and CDR2 is SYDVKM in the germline V gene. This CDR3 has 16 amino acids. V was shortened by 8 bases and J by 0 bases, with 17 bases between the two germline ends. Sequenced here: whole blood, sampled in connection with sensitization to the hapten diphenylcyclopropenone (DPC). The genes are TRBV28 and TRBJ2-1, with unresolved D. The receptor was isolated from a man in his forties with alopecia areata. Some clones in this sample may be carry-over from other donors' samples. The CDR3 DNA reads TGTGCCAGCTATCCGAACTCCTTGAGCTCCTACAATGAGCAGTTCTTC. It codes for CASYPNSLSSYNEQFF.